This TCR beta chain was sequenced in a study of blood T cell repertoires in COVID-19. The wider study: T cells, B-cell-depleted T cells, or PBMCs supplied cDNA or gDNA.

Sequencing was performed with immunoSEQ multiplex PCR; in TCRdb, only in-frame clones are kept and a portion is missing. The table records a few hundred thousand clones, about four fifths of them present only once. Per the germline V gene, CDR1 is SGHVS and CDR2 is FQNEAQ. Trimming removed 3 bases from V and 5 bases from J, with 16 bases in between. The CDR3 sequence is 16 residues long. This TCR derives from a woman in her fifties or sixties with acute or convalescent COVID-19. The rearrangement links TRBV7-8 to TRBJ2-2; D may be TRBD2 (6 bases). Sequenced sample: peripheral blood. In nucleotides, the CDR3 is TGTGCCAGCAGCTTTGGACGGGACTTTTTTACCGGGGAGCTGTTTTTT. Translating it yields CASSFGRDFFTGELFF.